A single sample is the source of the 7 T cell receptor beta chains below, sequenced in a study of T cell responses to AZD1222 COVID-19 vaccine. This table comes from immunoSEQ multiplex PCR, and its TCRdb copy is limited to in-frame clones, with some not included. The sample shows approximately 140,000 clones, about 93% of them seen only once. Sequences were derived from peripheral blood, sampled on day 0 of AZD1222 vaccination. These receptor sequences come from an adult in good health.

This sequence joins TRBV7-2 and TRBJ2-5; 10 nucleotides line up with TRBD2. V lost 1 base, J lost 4 bases, and 9 bases stayed unmatched. Germline loops: CDR1 SGHTA, CDR2 FQGNSA. The CDR3 covers 17 residues. The CDR3 bases are TGTGCCAGCAGCTTAGGGCTAGCGGGGGCGCGGGGAGAGACCCAGTACTTC. Amino acids: CASSLGLAGARGETQYF.

This clone was seen once. The rearrangement joins TRBV6-5 to TRBJ2-7; TRBD2 agrees at 9 bases. V gave up 2 bases and J gave up 2 bases; unmatched junction bases: 4. Germline V gives CDR1 MNHEY, CDR2 SVGAGI. This CDR3 has 15 residues. The CDR3 here is CASSYPREGAYEQYF. The CDR3, as DNA: TGTGCCAGCAGTTACCCGCGGGAGGGGGCCTACGAGCAGTACTTC.

The gene calls are TRBV7-2 and TRBJ2-5, with 14 bases identical to TRBD2. This CDR3 region has 16 residues. V shed 5 bases, J shed 6 bases, and the junction held 8 bases outside the gene matches. CDR1 and CDR2 (germline): SGHTA, FQGNSA. CDR3 sequence: CASSPPTSGRVKTQYF. The CDR3 DNA is TGTGCCAGCAGCCCTCCGACTAGCGGGAGGGTAAAGACCCAGTACTTC. Full variable domain (missing parts from reference TRBV7-2 and TRBJ2-5): GAGVSQSPSNKVTEKGKDVELRCDPISGHTALYWYRQSLGQGLEFLIYFQGNSAPDKSGLPSDRFSAERTGGSVSTLTIQRTQQEDSAVYLCASSPPTSGRVKTQYFGPGTRLLVL.

This clone was detected only once. The chain links TRBV7-2 to TRBJ2-3; 7 bases fit TRBD1. Germline loops: CDR1 SGHTA, CDR2 FQGNSA. The ends lost 5 bases at V and 2 bases at J; junction bases unmatched: 7. This CDR3 has 15 amino acids. The CDR3 here is CASSTWTGFTDTQYF. DNA for the CDR3: TGTGCCAGCAGCACTTGGACAGGATTCACAGATACGCAGTATTTT.

In DNA, the CDR3 is TGTGCCACCAGCAGAGGGGGGGTGGGCAGCCTCTACGAGCAGTACTTC. Protein sequence: CATSRGGVGSLYEQYF. The V call is TRBV15, the J call TRBJ2-7; D is possibly TRBD2 (6 bases). The germline V gene encodes CDR1 LNHNV and CDR2 YYDKDF (reference sequence). The CDR3 runs to 16 residues. V shed 1 base and J shed 3 bases, with 16 bases lying between them.

The chain employs TRBV5-8 and TRBJ1-2; D not resolved. The germline V gene encodes CDR1 SGHTS and CDR2 YDEGEE. The V end lost 2 bases, the J end lost 4 bases, and 12 bases lay between the germline ends. The CDR3 spans 14 residues. The CDR3 DNA reads as TGTGCCAGCAGCTTCAACCCGAGGATCTATGGCTACACCTTC. Translation gives CASSFNPRIYGYTF.

CDR3 DNA sequence: TGTGCCAGCAGCTTAGACAGTAGCTCCTACAATGAGCAGTTCTTC. Translation gives CASSLDSSSYNEQFF. The genes are TRBV7-2 and TRBJ2-1; D not resolved. Germline V gives CDR1 SGHTA, CDR2 FQGNSA. The CDR3 covers 15 residues. Trimming removed 1 base at V and 0 bases at J, with 7 bases between. Using reference TRBV7-2 and TRBJ2-1 for the parts outside the CDR3, the full variable domain is GAGVSQSPSNKVTEKGKDVELRCDPISGHTALYWYRQSLGQGLEFLIYFQGNSAPDKSGLPSDRFSAERTGGSVSTLTIQRTQQEDSAVYLCASSLDSSSYNEQFFGPGTRLTVL.